The 11 T cell receptor beta chains below come from one sample, sequenced in a study of blood T cell repertoires in COVID-19. Produced via immunoSEQ multiplex PCR; TCRdb's table is partial and in-frame only. Altogether around 500,000 clones are present, roughly 90% being singletons, with the ten largest covering 1.5% to 2%. The sequenced sample was PBMCs or T cells enriched from blood (not recorded which). These receptors originate from a middle-aged woman who had recovered from COVID-19.

The gene calls are TRBV7-9 and TRBJ1-3, with TRBD1 identical over 7 bases. The CDR3 totals 16 residues. Germline V CDR1 and CDR2: SEHNR, FQNEAQ (reference sequence). V lost 3 bases, J lost 4 bases, and 9 bases stayed unmatched. CDR3 coding DNA: TGTGCCAGCAGCTTCAGACCTACAGGGGAAGGAAACACCATATATTTT. It specifies CASSFRPTGEGNTIYF.

Comment on this clone: The same CDR3 arises from other DNA sequences in this sample as well. The chain carries TRBV12-3 or TRBV12-4 and TRBJ1-2; no clear D gene. Trimming pared 5 bases from V and 4 bases from J, leaving 5 bases between. The CDR3 extends over 11 amino acids. The chain's CDR3 is CASSRGYGYTF. For the CDR3, the DNA is TGTGCCAGCAGTCGGGGCTATGGCTACACCTTC.

This rearrangement joins TRBV4-2 to TRBJ2-1; maybe TRBD2 (5 bases). The germline CDR1 and CDR2 sequences are LGHNA and YNFKEQ. The CDR3 runs to 13 residues. The V and J ends lost 0 bases and 14 bases respectively, with 14 bases between them. Here the CDR3 DNA reads TGTGCCAGCAGCCAAGACTCCGCTAGCCAAAAGTTCTTC. It is translated as CASSQDSASQKFF.

The chain links TRBV14 to TRBJ2-3, with no clear D. The germline CDR1 and CDR2 sequences are SGHDN and FVKESK. The V end was cut by 1 base, the J end by 7 bases, with 3 bases between. The CDR3 is 11 amino acids. The CDR3 DNA sequence: TGTGCCAGCAGCCAAGCGTATACGCAGTATTTT. Translating gives CASSQAYTQYF.

The CDR3 loop is CATSDLDRNNSPLHF. The CDR3 DNA sequence: TGTGCCACCAGTGACCTTGACAGAAATAATTCACCCCTCCACTTT. The chain uses TRBV24-1 and TRBJ1-6; the D gene is possibly TRBD1 (5 bases). Germline V gene sequence: CDR1 KGHDR, CDR2 SFDVKD. Trimming left V 4 bases short and J 5 bases short, with 11 bases between. The CDR3 runs to 15 residues.

The chain uses TRBV6-1 and TRBJ1-5; 9 bases align to TRBD1. The germline gives CDR1 MNHNS, CDR2 SASEGT. This CDR3 has 16 residues. Unmatched junction bases numbered 5, after V lost 1 base and J lost 4 bases. CDR3 in amino acids: CASSEGTGGTNQPQHF. For the CDR3, the DNA is TGTGCCAGCAGTGAAGGCACAGGGGGCACTAATCAGCCCCAGCATTTT.

The rearrangement links TRBV10-3 to TRBJ1-3; 10 bases are a match to TRBD1. This CDR3 has 15 amino acids. With 4 bases clipped from V and 8 bases from J, the junction kept 8 bases outside the gene matches. Per germline, CDR1 ENHRY and CDR2 SYGVKD. CDR3 region: CAISAAGTGVDTIYF. The CDR3, as DNA: TGTGCCATCAGTGCGGCCGGGACAGGGGTAGACACCATATATTTT.

This clone was found once. This CDR3 is CALGATGANVLTF. CDR3 nucleotide sequence: TGTGCGCTGGGGGCGACTGGGGCCAACGTCCTGACTTTC. The gene calls are TRBV30 and TRBJ2-6; weak D call: TRBD1 (6 bases). The CDR3 is 13 amino acids. Germline CDR1 GTSNPN, CDR2 SVGIG (reference sequence). Drawing the rest from reference TRBV30 and TRBJ2-6, the complete variable domain is SQTIHQWPATLVQPVGSPLSLECTVEGTSNPNLYWYRQAAGRGLQLLFYSVGIGQISSEVPQNLSASRPQDRQFILSSKKLLLSDSGFYLCALGATGANVLTFGAGSRLTVL.

The chain carries TRBV7-2 and TRBJ1-6; weak D call: TRBD1 (5 bases). The CDR3 loop spans 14 amino acids. V lost 5 bases and J lost 5, with 10 bases in between. Looked up from germline, CDR1 is SGHTA and CDR2 is FQGNSA. The CDR3 DNA is TGTGCCAGCAGCCCTAAGACAGATAATTCACCCCTCCACTTT. This encodes CASSPKTDNSPLHF.

The rearrangement joins TRBV10-3 to TRBJ2-1, with D perhaps matching TRBD1 (5 bases). There are 16 residues in the CDR3. Trimming left V 11 bases short and J 7 bases short, with 27 bases between. CDR1 and CDR2 from the germline V gene are ENHRY and SYGVKD. The CDR3 is CASGLKGHSLPNEQFF. CDR3 DNA: TGTGCCTCCGGGTTAAAGGGGCATAGTCTCCCAAATGAGCAGTTCTTC.

V gene TRBV2 combines with J gene TRBJ1-1; 8 nucleotides match TRBD1. CDR1 and CDR2 (germline): SNHLY, FYNNEI. V trimming: 10 bases; J trimming: 0 bases; junction bases outside the gene matches: 4. CDR3 length: 13 amino acids. The CDR3 sequence is CATNRGVNTEAFF. The CDR3 bases are TGTGCCACCAACAGGGGGGTGAACACTGAAGCTTTCTTT. The entire variable domain, with the rest obtained from reference TRBV2 and TRBJ1-1, is as follows: EPEVTQTPSHQVTQMGQEVILRCVPISNHLYFYWYRQILGQKVEFLVSFYNNEISEKSEIFDDQFSVERPDGSNFTLKIRSTKLEDSAMYFCATNRGVNTEAFFGQGTRLTVV.